This T cell receptor beta chain was observed in a study of cytomegalovirus exposure and HLA in healthy donors. Study-wide findings and caveats: Reports showed the classifier diagnosing cytomegalovirus status with high specificity and sensitivity.

In the case of this clone: Its antigen is currently unknown.

The CDR3 has 14 residues. Germline V gene data show CDR1 as GTSNPN and CDR2 as SVGIG (reference sequence). V was clipped by 2 bases and J by 9 bases; unmatched bases: 9. Vbeta (60) and Jbeta (13) primers were used in the PCR. Libraries were prepared by immunoSEQ multiplex PCR; TCRdb keeps only in-frame clonotypes and omits some of them. The sample lists 150,000 to 200,000 clones; around 76% were seen once. What was sequenced was PBMCs. This sequence originates from a female donor in good health and CMV-seronegative. V is TRBV30 and J is TRBJ1-5, with TRBD1 identical over 8 bases. CDR3 in amino acids: CAWSTGGGQRPQHF. The CDR3 DNA sequence: TGTGCCTGGAGTACAGGGGGAGGTCAACGGCCCCAGCATTTT.